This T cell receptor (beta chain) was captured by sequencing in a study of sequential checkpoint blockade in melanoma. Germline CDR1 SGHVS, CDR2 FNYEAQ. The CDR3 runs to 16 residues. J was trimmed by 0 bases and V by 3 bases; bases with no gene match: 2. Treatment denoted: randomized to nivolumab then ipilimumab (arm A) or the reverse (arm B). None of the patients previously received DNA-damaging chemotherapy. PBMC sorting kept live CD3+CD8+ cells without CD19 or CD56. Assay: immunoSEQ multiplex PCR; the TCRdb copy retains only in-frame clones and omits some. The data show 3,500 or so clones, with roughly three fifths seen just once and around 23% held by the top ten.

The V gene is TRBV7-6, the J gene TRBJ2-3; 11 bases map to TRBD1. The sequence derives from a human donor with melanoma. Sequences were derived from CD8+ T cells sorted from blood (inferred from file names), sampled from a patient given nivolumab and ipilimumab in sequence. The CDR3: CASSFGTGGSTDTQYF. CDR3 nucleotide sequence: TGTGCCAGCAGCTTTGGGACAGGGGGAAGCACAGATACGCAGTATTTT.